This paragraph reports one TCR beta chain. Profiled with immunoSEQ multiplex PCR; TCRdb holds only in-frame clones, not every one. The data contain tens of thousands of clones, around 85% of them singletons. This specimen belongs to a study of control samples from healthy donors and cancer patients. The sequencing sample was made of blood. The clonotype originates from a man aged 35-49 years in good health.

CDR3 coding DNA: TGTGCCAGCAGTTGGAGCGGGGGGCCCACAGATACGCAGTATTTT. It specifies CASSWSGGPTDTQYF. The rearrangement uses TRBV6-5 and TRBJ2-3, with TRBD2 matching over 9 bases. The CDR3 length is 15 residues. Germline trimming cut 4 bases from V and 2 bases from J; bases unmatched to any gene: 4. The germline V gene encodes CDR1 MNHEY and CDR2 SVGAGI.